This TCR beta chain was found in a study of T cell changes during pregnancy in multiple sclerosis. Only in-frame clones appear in the TCRdb table, and some are missing; sequencing was by immunoSEQ multiplex PCR. The table has over 50,000 clones, 93% seen once. V was trimmed by 4 bases and J by 1 base, leaving 5 bases between them. Germline CDR1 reads MDHEN; CDR2 reads SYDVKM. The CDR3 has 12 residues. The chain combines TRBV28 with TRBJ2-7; D uncertain. The material sequenced was peripheral blood, taken in the second trimester of pregnancy. The clonotype was recovered from a female donor with multiple sclerosis, enrolled in a pregnancy study. CDR3 protein: CASSSFSYEQYF. The CDR3 bases are TGTGCCAGCAGTTCCTTTTCCTACGAGCAGTACTTC.